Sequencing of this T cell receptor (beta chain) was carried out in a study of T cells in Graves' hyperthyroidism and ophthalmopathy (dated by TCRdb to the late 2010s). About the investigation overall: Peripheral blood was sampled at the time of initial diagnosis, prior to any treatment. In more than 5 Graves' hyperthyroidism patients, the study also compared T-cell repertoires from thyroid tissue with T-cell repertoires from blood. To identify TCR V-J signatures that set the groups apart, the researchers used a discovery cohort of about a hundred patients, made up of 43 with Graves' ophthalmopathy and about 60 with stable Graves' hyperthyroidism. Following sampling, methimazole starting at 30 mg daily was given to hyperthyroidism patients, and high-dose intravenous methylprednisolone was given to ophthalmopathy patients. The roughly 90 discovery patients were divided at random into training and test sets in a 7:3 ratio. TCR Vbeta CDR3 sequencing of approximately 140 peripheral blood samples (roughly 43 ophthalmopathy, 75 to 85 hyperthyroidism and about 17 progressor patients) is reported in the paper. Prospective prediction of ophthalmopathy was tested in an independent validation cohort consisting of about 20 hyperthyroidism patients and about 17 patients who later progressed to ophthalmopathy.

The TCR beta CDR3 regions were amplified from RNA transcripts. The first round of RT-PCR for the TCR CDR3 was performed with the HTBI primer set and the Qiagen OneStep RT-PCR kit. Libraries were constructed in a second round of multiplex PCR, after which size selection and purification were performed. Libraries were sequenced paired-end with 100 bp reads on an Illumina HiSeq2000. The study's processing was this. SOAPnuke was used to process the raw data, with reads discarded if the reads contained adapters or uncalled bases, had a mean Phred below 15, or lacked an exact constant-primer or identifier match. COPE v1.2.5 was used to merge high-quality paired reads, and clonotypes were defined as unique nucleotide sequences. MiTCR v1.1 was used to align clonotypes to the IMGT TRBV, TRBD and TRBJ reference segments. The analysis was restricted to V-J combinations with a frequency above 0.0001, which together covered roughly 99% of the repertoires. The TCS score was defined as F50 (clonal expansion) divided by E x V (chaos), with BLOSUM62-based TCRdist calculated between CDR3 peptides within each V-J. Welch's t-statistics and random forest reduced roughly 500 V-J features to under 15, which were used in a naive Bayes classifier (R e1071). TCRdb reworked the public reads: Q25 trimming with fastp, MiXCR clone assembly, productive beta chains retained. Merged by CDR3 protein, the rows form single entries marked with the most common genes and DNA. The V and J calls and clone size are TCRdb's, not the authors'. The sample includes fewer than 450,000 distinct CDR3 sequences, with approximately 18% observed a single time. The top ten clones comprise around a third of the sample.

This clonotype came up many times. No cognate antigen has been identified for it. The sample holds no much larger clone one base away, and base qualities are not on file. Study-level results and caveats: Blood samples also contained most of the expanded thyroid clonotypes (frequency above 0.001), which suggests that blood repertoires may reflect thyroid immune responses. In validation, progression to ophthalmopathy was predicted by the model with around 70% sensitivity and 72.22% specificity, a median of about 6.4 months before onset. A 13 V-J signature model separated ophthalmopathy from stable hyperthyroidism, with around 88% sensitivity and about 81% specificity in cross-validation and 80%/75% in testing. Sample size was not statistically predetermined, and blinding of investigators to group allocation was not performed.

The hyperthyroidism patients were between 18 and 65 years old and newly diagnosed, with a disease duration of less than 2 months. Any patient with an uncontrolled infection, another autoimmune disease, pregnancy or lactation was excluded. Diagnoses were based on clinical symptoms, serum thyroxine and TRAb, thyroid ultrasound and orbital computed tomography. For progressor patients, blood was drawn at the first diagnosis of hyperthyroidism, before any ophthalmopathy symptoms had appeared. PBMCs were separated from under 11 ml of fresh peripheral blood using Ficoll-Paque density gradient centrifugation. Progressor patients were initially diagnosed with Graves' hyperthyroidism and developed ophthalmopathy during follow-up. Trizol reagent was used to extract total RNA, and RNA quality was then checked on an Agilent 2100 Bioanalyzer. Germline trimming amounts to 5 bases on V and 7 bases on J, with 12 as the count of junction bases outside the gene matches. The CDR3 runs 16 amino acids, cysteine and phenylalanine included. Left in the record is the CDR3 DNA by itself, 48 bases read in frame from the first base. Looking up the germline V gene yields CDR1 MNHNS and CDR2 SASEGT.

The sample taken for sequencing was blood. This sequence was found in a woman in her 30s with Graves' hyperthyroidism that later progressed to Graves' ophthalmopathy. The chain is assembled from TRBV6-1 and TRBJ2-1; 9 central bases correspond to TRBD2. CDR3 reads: CASSTPAGGPANEQFF. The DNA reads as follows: TGTGCCAGCAGTACACCTGCGGGGGGGCCAGCGAATGAGCAGTTCTTC.